The clone carrying this T cell receptor beta chain was observed many times. The target antigen is unknown. This CDR3 comprises 16 residues. Germline values: CDR1 MGHRA, CDR2 YSYEKL. V trimming: 5 bases; J trimming: 2 bases; junction bases outside the gene matches: 8. Caucasian adults residing in Nashville, Tennessee made up all the donors. This sample was taken from a study of shared clonotypes between healthy human individuals. Sequencing used immunoSEQ multiplex PCR; TCRdb keeps in-frame clones, though not all of them. The data hold more than 550,000 clones, with over 60% observed a single time. Overall study results and limits: An expected dependence of interdonor clonotype sharing on sequencing depth was noted.

The sequenced material came from memory CD4+ T cells sorted from blood. Subset indicated: CD45RA-negative fraction. The receptor was derived from a woman in her 30s in good health. The chain recombines TRBV4-1 with TRBJ1-2; 10 nucleotides line up with TRBD1. In nucleotides, the CDR3 is TGCGCCAGCAGCTTACCGACAGGGGGCGGAAACTATGGCTACACCTTC. Protein sequence: CASSLPTGGGNYGYTF.